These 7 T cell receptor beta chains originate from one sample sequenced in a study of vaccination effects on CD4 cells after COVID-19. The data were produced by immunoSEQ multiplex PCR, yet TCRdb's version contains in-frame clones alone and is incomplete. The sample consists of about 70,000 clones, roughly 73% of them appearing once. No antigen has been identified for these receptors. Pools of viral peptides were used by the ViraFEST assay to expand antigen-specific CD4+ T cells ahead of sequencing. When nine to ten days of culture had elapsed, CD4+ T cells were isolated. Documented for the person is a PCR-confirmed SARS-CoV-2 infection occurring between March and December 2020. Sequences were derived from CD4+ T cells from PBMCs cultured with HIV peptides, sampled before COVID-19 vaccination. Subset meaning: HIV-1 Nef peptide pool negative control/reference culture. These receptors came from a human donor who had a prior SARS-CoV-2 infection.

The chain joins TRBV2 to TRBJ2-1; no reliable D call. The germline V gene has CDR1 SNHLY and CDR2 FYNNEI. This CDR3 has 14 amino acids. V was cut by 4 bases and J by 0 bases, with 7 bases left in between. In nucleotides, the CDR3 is TGTGCCAGCAGTGGACTTAGCTCCTACAATGAGCAGTTCTTC. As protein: CASSGLSSYNEQFF.

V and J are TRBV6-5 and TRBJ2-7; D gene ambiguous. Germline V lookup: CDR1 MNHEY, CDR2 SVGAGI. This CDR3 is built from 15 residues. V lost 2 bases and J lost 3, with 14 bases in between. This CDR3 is CASSYDEEPFYEQYF. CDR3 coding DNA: TGTGCCAGCAGTTACGATGAGGAGCCATTCTACGAGCAGTACTTC.

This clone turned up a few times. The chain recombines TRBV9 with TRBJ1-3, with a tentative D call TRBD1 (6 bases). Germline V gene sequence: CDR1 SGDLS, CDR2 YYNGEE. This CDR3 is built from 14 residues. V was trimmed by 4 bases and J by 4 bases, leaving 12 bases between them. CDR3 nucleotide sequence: TGTGCCAGCAGCTCTACAGGGTACGGAAACACCATATATTTT. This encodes CASSSTGYGNTIYF.

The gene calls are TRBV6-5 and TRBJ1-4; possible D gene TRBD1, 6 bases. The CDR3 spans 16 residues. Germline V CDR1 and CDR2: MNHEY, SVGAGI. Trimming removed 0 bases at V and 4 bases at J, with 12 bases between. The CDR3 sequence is CASSYSQGLVNEKLFF. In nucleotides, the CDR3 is TGTGCCAGCAGTTACTCGCAGGGGCTGGTTAATGAAAAACTGTTTTTT.

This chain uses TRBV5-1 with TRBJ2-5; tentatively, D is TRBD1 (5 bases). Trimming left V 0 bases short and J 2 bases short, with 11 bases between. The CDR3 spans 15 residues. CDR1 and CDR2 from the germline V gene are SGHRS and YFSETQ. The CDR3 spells CASSLGATAQETQYF. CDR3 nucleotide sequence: TGCGCCAGCAGCTTGGGGGCGACAGCACAAGAGACCCAGTACTTC.

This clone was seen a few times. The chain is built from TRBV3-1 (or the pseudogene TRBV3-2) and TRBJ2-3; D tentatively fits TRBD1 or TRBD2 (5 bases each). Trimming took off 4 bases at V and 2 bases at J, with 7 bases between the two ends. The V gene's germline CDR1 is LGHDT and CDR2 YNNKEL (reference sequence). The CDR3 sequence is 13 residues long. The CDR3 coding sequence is TGTGCCAGCAGCCGGGACCTCACAGATACGCAGTATTTT. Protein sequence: CASSRDLTDTQYF.

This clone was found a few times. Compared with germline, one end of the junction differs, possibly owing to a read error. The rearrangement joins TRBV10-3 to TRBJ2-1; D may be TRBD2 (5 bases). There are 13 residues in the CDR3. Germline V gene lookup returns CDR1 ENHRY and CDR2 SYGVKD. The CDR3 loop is CAINEGTYNEQFF. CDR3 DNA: TGTGCCATCAATGAGGGAACCTACAATGAGCAGTTCTTC.